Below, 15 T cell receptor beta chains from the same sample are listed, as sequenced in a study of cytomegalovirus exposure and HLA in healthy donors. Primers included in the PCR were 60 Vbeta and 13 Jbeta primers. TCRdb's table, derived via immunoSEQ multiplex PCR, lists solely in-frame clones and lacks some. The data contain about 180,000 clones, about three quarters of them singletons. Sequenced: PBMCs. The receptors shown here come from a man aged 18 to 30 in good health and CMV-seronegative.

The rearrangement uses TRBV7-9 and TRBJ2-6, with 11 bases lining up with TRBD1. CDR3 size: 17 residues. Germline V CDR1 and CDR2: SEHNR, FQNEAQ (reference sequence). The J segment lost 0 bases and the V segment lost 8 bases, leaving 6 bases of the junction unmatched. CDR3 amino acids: CASGIGTGGSGANVLTF. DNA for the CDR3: TGTGCCAGCGGTATAGGGACAGGGGGCTCTGGGGCCAACGTCCTGACTTTC.

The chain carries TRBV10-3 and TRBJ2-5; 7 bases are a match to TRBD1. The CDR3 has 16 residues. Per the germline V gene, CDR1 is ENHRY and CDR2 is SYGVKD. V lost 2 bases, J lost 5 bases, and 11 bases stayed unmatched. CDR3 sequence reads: CAISEGQEGLRETQYF. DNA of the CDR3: TGTGCCATCAGTGAGGGACAGGAAGGTCTCCGGGAGACCCAGTACTTC.

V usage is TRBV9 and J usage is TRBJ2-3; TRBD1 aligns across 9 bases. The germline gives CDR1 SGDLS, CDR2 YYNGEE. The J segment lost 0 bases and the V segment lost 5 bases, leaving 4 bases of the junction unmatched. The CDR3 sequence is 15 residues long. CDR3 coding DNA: TGTGCCAGCAGTGACAGGGGGGCTAGCACAGATACGCAGTATTTT. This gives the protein CASSDRGASTDTQYF.

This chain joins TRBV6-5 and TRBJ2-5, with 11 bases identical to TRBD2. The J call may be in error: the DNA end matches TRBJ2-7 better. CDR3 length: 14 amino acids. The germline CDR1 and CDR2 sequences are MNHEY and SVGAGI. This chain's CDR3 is CASSLGTSGYEQYF. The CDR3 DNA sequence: TGTGCCAGCAGTCTCGGGACTAGCGGCTACGAGCAGTACTTC.

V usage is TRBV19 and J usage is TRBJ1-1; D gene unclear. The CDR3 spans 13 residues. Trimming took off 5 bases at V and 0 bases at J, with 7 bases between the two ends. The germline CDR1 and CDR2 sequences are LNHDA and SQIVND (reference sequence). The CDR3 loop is CASSPYMNTEAFF. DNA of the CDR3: TGTGCCAGTAGTCCCTATATGAACACTGAAGCTTTCTTT.

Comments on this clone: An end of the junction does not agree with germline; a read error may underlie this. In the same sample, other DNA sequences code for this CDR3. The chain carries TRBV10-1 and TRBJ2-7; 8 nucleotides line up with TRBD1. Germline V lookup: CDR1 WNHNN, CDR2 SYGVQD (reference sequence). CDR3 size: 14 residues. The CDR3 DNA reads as TGCGCCAGTAGTGAGGCCGGGACAGGCTACGAGCAGTACTTC. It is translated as CASSEAGTGYEQYF.

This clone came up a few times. The DNA for the CDR3 is TGTGCCACGCGGGGGGGGAGGGAGAGGAACACTGAAGCTTTCTTT. Its translation: CATRGGRERNTEAFF. The chain couples TRBV19 to TRBJ1-1; possibly TRBD1 for D (5 bases). From germline, CDR1 is LNHDA and CDR2 SQIVND (reference sequence). The ends were cut back, 10 bases at V and 1 base at J, with 19 bases in the middle. This CDR3 is 15 amino acids long.

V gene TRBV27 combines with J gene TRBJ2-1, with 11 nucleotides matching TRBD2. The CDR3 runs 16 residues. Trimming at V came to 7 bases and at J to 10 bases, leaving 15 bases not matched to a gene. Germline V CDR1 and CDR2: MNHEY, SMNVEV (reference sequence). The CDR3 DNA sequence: TGTGCCAGCACCGAGACTAGCGGGGTGGGGGGACCCGAGCAGTTCTTC. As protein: CASTETSGVGGPEQFF.

Here the CDR3 reads CASNSPLAGGDTQYF. The CDR3 coding sequence is TGTGCCAGCAACTCCCCACTAGCGGGGGGAGATACGCAGTATTTT. The chain recombines TRBV9 with TRBJ2-3; TRBD2 matches at 12 bases. The germline V gene has CDR1 SGDLS and CDR2 YYNGEE. The CDR3 has 15 residues. J lost 5 bases, V lost 6 bases, and 7 bases had no gene match.

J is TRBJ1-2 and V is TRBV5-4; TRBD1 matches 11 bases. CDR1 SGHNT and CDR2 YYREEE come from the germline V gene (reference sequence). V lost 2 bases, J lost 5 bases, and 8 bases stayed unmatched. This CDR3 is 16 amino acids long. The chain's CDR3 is CASSFAGTGGNYGYTF. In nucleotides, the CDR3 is TGTGCCAGCAGCTTTGCCGGGACAGGGGGTAATTATGGCTACACCTTC.

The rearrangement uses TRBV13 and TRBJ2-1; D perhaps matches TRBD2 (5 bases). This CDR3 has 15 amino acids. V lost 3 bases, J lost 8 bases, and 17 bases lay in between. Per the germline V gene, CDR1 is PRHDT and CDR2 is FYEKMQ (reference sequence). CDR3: CASSFYGVRGDEQFF. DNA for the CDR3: TGTGCCAGCAGCTTTTATGGGGTTCGGGGAGATGAGCAGTTCTTC.

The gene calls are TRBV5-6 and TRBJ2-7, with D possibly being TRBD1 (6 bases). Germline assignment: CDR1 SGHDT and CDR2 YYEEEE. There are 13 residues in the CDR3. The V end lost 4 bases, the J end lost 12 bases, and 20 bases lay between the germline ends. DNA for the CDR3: TGTGCCAGCAGCGACGGACCATCAGGGGCCAGGTACTTC. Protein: CASSDGPSGARYF. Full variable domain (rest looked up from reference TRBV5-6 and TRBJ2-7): DAGVTQSPTHLIKTRGQQVTLRCSPKSGHDTVSWYQQALGQGPQFIFQYYEEEERQRGNFPDRFSGHQFPNYSSELNVNALLLGDSALYLCASSDGPSGARYFGPGTRLTVT.

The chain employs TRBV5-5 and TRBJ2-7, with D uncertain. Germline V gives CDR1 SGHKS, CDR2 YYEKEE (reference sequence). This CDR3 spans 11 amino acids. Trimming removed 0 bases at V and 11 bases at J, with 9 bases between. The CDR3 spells CASSLDFREYF. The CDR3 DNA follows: TGTGCCAGCAGCTTGGACTTCCGAGAGTACTTC.

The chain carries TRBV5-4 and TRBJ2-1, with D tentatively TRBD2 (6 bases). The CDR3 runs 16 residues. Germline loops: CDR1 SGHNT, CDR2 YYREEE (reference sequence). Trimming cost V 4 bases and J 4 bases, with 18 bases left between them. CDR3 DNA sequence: TGTGCCAGCAGCACGGTCTTTGGGGGGACGTACAATGAGCAGTTCTTC. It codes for CASSTVFGGTYNEQFF.

CDR3 in amino acids: CASSLRTGVSTDTQYF. The CDR3 DNA reads TGTGCCAGCAGTTTACGAACAGGGGTTAGCACAGATACGCAGTATTTT. J is TRBJ2-3 and V is TRBV27; 7 bases agree with TRBD1. After removal of 2 bases from V and 0 bases from J, the junction contained 5 bases not matched to a gene. This CDR3 comprises 16 residues. In germline, CDR1 is MNHEY, CDR2 SMNVEV (reference sequence).